The clone carrying this T cell receptor beta chain was counted between two and nine times. Its antigen is not identified. This CDR3 has 18 residues. J lost 11 bases, V lost 1 base, and 14 bases had no gene match. Germline V gene data show CDR1 as DFQATT and CDR2 as SNEGSKA (reference sequence). The source of the sample is a study of regulatory T cells in long-lasting Graves disease. Time point noted: persistent/refractory GD, antithyroid drugs over 5 years with positive TRAb. PBMCs provided the RNA from which the TCR library was made. The diagnosis of Graves' disease used American Thyroid Association guidelines. Study conclusions and caveats: TRBV28, TRBJ1-2 and TRBJ2-5 were segments that persistent disease favored. TCR diversity was lower in persistent Graves' patients (versus newly diagnosed ones). Persistent patients had more shared public clonotypes (approximately 2,700) than new patients (about 880).

CDR3-region Arm-PCR and iRepertoire HTBI primers produced the TCR beta libraries. In TCRdb, the multiplex PCR reads were re-called with MiXCR into one record per CDR3 protein. This sample yields more than 650,000 distinct CDR3 sequences, of which approximately 29% are seen a single time; 40% to 50% belongs to the top ten. The chain employs TRBV20-1 and TRBJ2-1; 16 positions agree with TRBD2. The sequenced sample was peripheral blood mononuclear cells (PBMCs), obtained when the disease was refractory, from a patient treated with antithyroid drugs. The sequence was collected from a female donor with Graves disease. CDR3 DNA: TGCAGTGCTAGAGGGCAGGGGAGGGGACTAGCGGGAGGGCCTAAGCAGTTCTTC. It codes for CSARGQGRGLAGGPKQFF.